This T cell receptor (beta chain) came from a study of metastatic and nonmetastatic thyroid tumors. Study information: Repertoire comparison spanned blood and tumor or nodule tissue of malignant and benign thyroid patients.

Study processing details: The study took CDR3 differences across clinicopathological groups and made a distant-metastasis classifier for papillary thyroid cancer from them. From the PCR reads, TCRdb re-called clones with MiXCR. TCRdb's processing, not the authors' own work, is the source of the V and J calls. The profile covers tens of thousands of clones, with about 25% appearing a single time and approximately 3.5% taken by the ten largest. This clone was counted a few times. Its antigen is unknown. Nobody among the patients had been given any treatment before thyroid surgery. Study findings and constraints: It was reported that TCR beta diversity was significantly higher in malignant thyroid tumors than benign nodules, in blood and tumor.

V was cut by 7 bases and J by 6 bases, with 17 bases left in between. Germline-derived CDR1 and CDR2 are SGHRS and YFSETQ. This CDR3 has 14 amino acids. This sequence joins TRBV5-1 and TRBJ2-1; D gene uncertain. Material: blood. The sequence was collected from a male donor with papillary thyroid cancer or a benign thyroid nodule (not recorded which). Some clones in this sample may be carry-over from other donors' samples. In DNA, the CDR3 is TGCGCCAGCTCTCCCCCTTTTACCGGCAATGAGCAGTTCTTC. Protein sequence: CASSPPFTGNEQFF.